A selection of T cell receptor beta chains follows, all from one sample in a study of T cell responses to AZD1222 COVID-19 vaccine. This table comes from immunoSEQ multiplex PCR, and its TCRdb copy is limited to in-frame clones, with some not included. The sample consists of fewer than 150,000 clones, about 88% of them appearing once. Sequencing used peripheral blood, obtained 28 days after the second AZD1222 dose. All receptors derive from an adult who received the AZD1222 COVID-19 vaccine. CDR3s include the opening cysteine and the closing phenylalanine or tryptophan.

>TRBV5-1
CASSPDRGAMNTEAFF
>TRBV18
CASSHRDSNEQFF
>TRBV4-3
CASSPGVGGRDLYNEQFF
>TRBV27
CASSSSGLPYGYTF
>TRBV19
CASSLWGSVETQYF
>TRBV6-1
CASSDPSDEQFF
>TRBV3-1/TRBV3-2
CASSRQGAGEQYF
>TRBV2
CATTGVETQYF
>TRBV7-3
CASSQDREETQYF
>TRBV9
CASSVAEATNEKLFF
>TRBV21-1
CASRKRGQGVLSRNGAFKDFQHF
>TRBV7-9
CASSRGPLYGYTF
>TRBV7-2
CASSVTTGSYNSPLHF
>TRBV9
CASSVGGGMNTEAFF
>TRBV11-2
CASMKERASYNEQFF
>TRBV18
CASSRDREVTYF
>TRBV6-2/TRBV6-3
CASSRQRGDYNEQFF
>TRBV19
CASSIEGGLSYNEQFF
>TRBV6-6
CASSYDPFNQPQHF
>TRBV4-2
CASSQGDGGYTF
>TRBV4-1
CASSQVGLAGGPLETQYF
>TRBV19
CASSTVGTGSYEQYF
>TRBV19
CASTPRDRWHTEAFF
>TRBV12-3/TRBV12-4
CASGLAEETQYF
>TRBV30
CAWSGNSGSLGSYEQYF
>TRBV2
CASNRGRQETQYF
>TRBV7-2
CASSLEDRVGGYTF
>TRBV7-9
CASSPPGLTEAFF
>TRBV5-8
CASSFPGTRAFF
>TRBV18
CASSPMARGGNTEAFF
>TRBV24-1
CATRQGAGGGYTF
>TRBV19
CASSYPRGRGNTIYF
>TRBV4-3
CASSQDSRWGSGANVLTF
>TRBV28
CASSLFQGALSGANVLTF
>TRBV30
CAWSGGGNQPQHF
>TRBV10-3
CAISSRKGAGDSPLHF
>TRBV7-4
CASSFSVYGYTF
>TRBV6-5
CASSFDRDNNSPLHF
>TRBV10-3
CAISEAGVTGELFF
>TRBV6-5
CASSYYWEQYF
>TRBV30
CAWSFWENTEAFF
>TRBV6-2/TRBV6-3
CASSWSYEQYF
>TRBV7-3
CASSYEDNEQFF
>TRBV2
CASKGGGGTYEQYF
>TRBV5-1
CASSLGPGQGYEKLFF
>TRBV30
CAWSVGGLGEQFF
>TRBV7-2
CASSLGGITPKQYF
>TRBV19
CASKSKGAYSGYTF
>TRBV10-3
CAISDRAVNTEAFF
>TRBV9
CASSVKAGDSPLHF
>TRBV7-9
CASSLGGVLANYGYTF
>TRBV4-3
CASSQYLAGPSTDTQYF
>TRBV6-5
CASGTGTPEKLFF
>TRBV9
CASSPSGTGLYGYTF